Each of the 24 T cell receptor beta chains below was sequenced from the same sample in a study of shared clonotypes between healthy human individuals. The table came from immunoSEQ multiplex PCR; TCRdb's copy has only in-frame clones and leaves some out. The sample includes some 470,000 clones, over 65% seen only once; the top ten take over 10%. Sequencing was done on a sample of PBMCs. The receptors were sampled from a woman in her thirties or forties in good health. Some clones in this sample may be carry-over from other donors' samples.

Turning to this clone: The junction differs from germline at one of its ends, possibly a read error. This chain connects TRBV27 to TRBJ1-6; no clear D. Germline CDR1 and CDR2: MNHEY and SMNVEV (reference sequence). CDR3 length: 12 residues. The CDR3 loop reads CACRRNNSPLHF. The CDR3 DNA reads as TGTGCCTGCAGGAGAAATAATTCACCCCTCCACTTT.

The chain recombines TRBV9 with TRBJ2-6; TRBD1 aligns across 8 bases. V lost 3 bases, J lost 2 bases, and 1 base stayed unmatched. The CDR3 sequence is 15 residues long. Germline CDR1 is SGDLS and CDR2 is YYNGEE. The CDR3 DNA is TGTGCCAGCAGCGAACAGGGGGCTGGGGCCAACGTCCTGACTTTC. This sequence encodes CASSEQGAGANVLTF.

The chain employs TRBV18 and TRBJ2-7; 10 bases align to TRBD2. CDR1 is KGHSH and CDR2 is LQKENI in the germline V gene. The CDR3 sequence is 15 residues long. The V segment lost 4 bases and the J segment 4 bases; nucleotides outside the gene matches: 7. CDR3 DNA sequence: TGTGCCAGCTCACAGGGGCTAGCGGGAGTGTACGAGCAGTACTTC. Protein product: CASSQGLAGVYEQYF.

In the case of this clone: This may stem from a read error, because a much larger clone lies one nucleotide away. V is TRBV11-3 and J is TRBJ1-1; D possibly corresponds to TRBD1 (5 bases). Per germline, CDR1 SGHNT and CDR2 YENEEA. The CDR3 is 11 amino acids. Trimming removed 5 bases at V and 4 bases at J, with 5 bases between. CDR3 protein: CASSQGTEAFF. CDR3 in DNA: TGTGCCAGCAGCCAGGGCACTGAAGCTTTCTTT.

J is TRBJ1-1 and V is TRBV6-5; no clear D gene. The CDR3 extends over 11 amino acids. Germline assignment: CDR1 MNHEY and CDR2 SVGAGI. Deletions cut 1 base from V and 3 bases from J, with 0 bases between. The CDR3 DNA follows: TGTGCCAGCAGTTACTACACTGAAGCTTTCTTT. This translates into CASSYYTEAFF.

CDR3: CATSRDLREGYGYTF. CDR3 bases: TGTGCCACCAGCAGAGATTTGAGGGAAGGTTATGGCTACACCTTC. The chain combines TRBV15 with TRBJ1-2; D uncertain. The CDR3 totals 15 residues. V dropped 0 bases and J dropped 5 bases, with 13 bases sitting between them. Germline V lookup: CDR1 LNHNV, CDR2 YYDKDF (reference sequence). The whole variable domain, remainder taken from reference TRBV15 and TRBJ1-2, is DAMVIQNPRYQVTQFGKPVTLSCSQTLNHNVMYWYQQKSSQAPKLLFHYYDKDFNNEADTPDNFQSRRPNTSFCFLDIRSPGLGDTAMYLCATSRDLREGYGYTFGSGTRLTVV.

V usage is TRBV2 and J usage is TRBJ2-2; 10 bases match TRBD2. V was clipped by 3 bases and J by 1 base; unmatched bases: 5. From germline, CDR1 is SNHLY and CDR2 FYNNEI. This CDR3 has 17 amino acids. The CDR3 spells CASSDRSSGGNTGELFF. CDR3 in DNA: TGTGCCAGCAGTGATAGGTCTAGCGGGGGGAACACCGGGGAGCTGTTTTTT.

The V gene is TRBV5-1, the J gene TRBJ2-3; TRBD2 matches 11 bases. Germline CDR1 reads SGHRS; CDR2 reads YFSETQ. CDR3 length equals 16 residues. J was trimmed by 8 bases and V by 1 base; bases with no gene match: 9. The CDR3 DNA reads TGCGCCAGCAGCTTGTTCACTAGCGGGAGTGTAAGTACGCAGTATTTT. Protein product: CASSLFTSGSVSTQYF.

Concerning this clone itself: A far larger clone is off by one base, so a read error is likely. The gene calls are TRBV5-6 and TRBJ2-1; D remains unclear. The V gene's germline CDR1 is SGHDT and CDR2 YYEEEE. This CDR3 comprises 11 residues. The CDR3 DNA follows: TGTGCCAGCAGCTCCTACAATGAGCAGCTCTTC. It codes for CASSSYNEQLF.

At least ten counts were recorded for this clone. The chain employs TRBV19 and TRBJ2-2; D perhaps matches TRBD1 (5 bases). CDR3 length: 14 amino acids. Germline V gene data show CDR1 as LNHDA and CDR2 as SQIVND (reference sequence). The V end lost 7 bases, the J end lost 4 bases, and 13 bases lay between the germline ends. The CDR3 here is CASKSGQVTGELFF. The CDR3 bases are TGTGCCAGTAAGTCAGGGCAAGTCACCGGGGAGCTGTTTTTT.

This chain connects TRBV7-2 to TRBJ1-4; TRBD1 matches 9 bases. Germline V CDR1 and CDR2: SGHTA, FQGNSA. This CDR3 has 15 amino acids. The J segment lost 7 bases and the V segment lost 5 bases, leaving 8 bases of the junction unmatched. The CDR3 DNA follows: TGTGCCAGCAGCCGAGTACAGGGGGCGGGTGAAAAACTGTTTTTT. Translating it yields CASSRVQGAGEKLFF.

The rearrangement links TRBV6-7 to TRBJ2-7; 7 bases fit TRBD2. TRBV6-7 counts as an open reading frame of uncertain function. This CDR3 is built from 17 residues. V dropped 2 bases and J dropped 6; count of bases not matched to a gene: 16. The CDR3 loop is CASSYTIRGEGRGEQYF. As DNA, the CDR3 is TGTGCCAGCAGTTACACGATACGGGGGGAGGGCCGTGGCGAGCAGTACTTC.

The chain employs TRBV19 and TRBJ2-1; 12 bases map to TRBD1. Trimming cost V 7 bases and J 10 bases; bases outside gene matches: 5. Germline CDR1 LNHDA, CDR2 SQIVND (reference sequence). The CDR3 sequence is 13 residues long. The CDR3 is CASMGQGAGEQFF. CDR3 in DNA: TGTGCCAGTATGGGACAGGGGGCAGGGGAGCAGTTCTTC.

The chain joins TRBV2 to TRBJ1-1; unclear D gene. Germline V CDR1 and CDR2: SNHLY, FYNNEI. The CDR3 covers 10 residues. The ends were cut back, 7 bases at V and 7 bases at J, with 7 bases in the middle. In DNA, the CDR3 is TGTGCCAGCAATATCGGTGAAGCTTTCTTT. Its translation is CASNIGEAFF.

This sequence joins TRBV4-3 and TRBJ1-4; D not certain. The CDR3 covers 15 residues. Germline values: CDR1 LGHNA, CDR2 YSLEER. V gave up 2 bases and J gave up 8 bases, with 15 bases separating them. In DNA, the CDR3 is TGCGCCAGCAGCCAACAGACTGGAAGAGGAGAAAAACTGTTTTTT. Its translation: CASSQQTGRGEKLFF.

The chain combines TRBV27 with TRBJ2-5, with D tentatively TRBD2 (6 bases). The CDR3 extends over 16 amino acids. Germline CDR1 reads MNHEY; CDR2 reads SMNVEV (reference sequence). V lost 2 bases and J lost 2, with 15 bases in between. The CDR3 protein is CASSLKGWGGQETQYF. The CDR3 nucleotides read TGTGCCAGCAGTTTAAAAGGTTGGGGAGGTCAAGAGACCCAGTACTTC.

The V and J genes are TRBV9 and TRBJ1-1; D not certain. Trimming shortened V by 0 bases and J by 1 base, and 4 bases separated the two germline ends. This CDR3 is built from 13 residues. Germline V gene lookup returns CDR1 SGDLS and CDR2 YYNGEE. Written as DNA, the CDR3 is TGTGCCAGCAGCGTAGCACCGAACACTGAAGCTTTCTTT. It is translated as CASSVAPNTEAFF.

CDR3 in amino acids: CASSVGISGSWNEQFF. The CDR3 DNA reads as TGTGCCAGCAGCGTAGGCATTAGCGGGAGTTGGAATGAGCAGTTCTTC. The V call is TRBV9, the J call TRBJ2-1; 9 bases align to TRBD2. The germline V gene encodes CDR1 SGDLS and CDR2 YYNGEE. After removal of 0 bases from V and 7 bases from J, the junction contained 8 bases not matched to a gene. The CDR3 runs 16 residues.

This chain links TRBV30 with TRBJ1-4; D ambiguous. V was cut by 5 bases and J by 13 bases, with 20 bases left in between. The germline CDR1 and CDR2 sequences are GTSNPN and SVGIG (reference sequence). This CDR3 is 13 amino acids long. The CDR3 nucleotides read TGTGCCTGGGGCCGGAGCCCGAGTGGGCGACTGTTTTTT. It specifies CAWGRSPSGRLFF.

In this sample, this clone turned up once. V and J are TRBV11-2 and TRBJ2-7; D not certain. The CDR3 runs 15 residues. V gave up 2 bases and J gave up 3 bases, with 14 bases separating them. CDR1 and CDR2 from the germline V gene are SGHAT and FQNNGV. In nucleotides, the CDR3 is TGTGCCAGCAGCTTATCTGTAGGGTATATCTACGAGCAGTACTTC. This codes for CASSLSVGYIYEQYF.

V gene TRBV5-6 combines with J gene TRBJ2-2; 15 nucleotides agree with TRBD2. Germline V gene lookup returns CDR1 SGHDT and CDR2 YYEEEE. V was pared by 4 bases and J by 0 bases, with 1 base of the junction left unmatched. The CDR3 length is 17 residues. The CDR3, as DNA: TGTGCCAGCAGCGGGACTAGCGGGAGGACGAACACCGGGGAGCTGTTTTTT. Residues: CASSGTSGRTNTGELFF. Full variable domain (outside the CDR3, taken from reference TRBV5-6 and TRBJ2-2): DAGVTQSPTHLIKTRGQQVTLRCSPKSGHDTVSWYQQALGQGPQFIFQYYEEEERQRGNFPDRFSGHQFPNYSSELNVNALLLGDSALYLCASSGTSGRTNTGELFFGEGSRLTVL.

This clone was counted at least ten times. The V gene is TRBV7-9, the J gene TRBJ2-5, with D hard to call. The germline CDR1 and CDR2 sequences are SEHNR and FQNEAQ (reference sequence). The length of the CDR3 is 15 residues. Trimming left V 5 bases short and J 2 bases short, with 15 bases between. CDR3 protein: CASSLGRHGQETQYF. The CDR3 bases are TGTGCCAGCAGCCTTGGGCGACATGGGCAAGAGACCCAGTACTTC.

A remark on this clone: This may be a read error, as it is one base from a much larger clone. J is TRBJ2-5 and V is TRBV6-4; 10 bases map to TRBD1. The germline CDR1 and CDR2 sequences are MRHNA and SNTAGT. This CDR3 spans 16 amino acids. The J segment lost 4 bases and the V segment lost 6 bases, leaving 11 bases of the junction unmatched. Here the CDR3 reads CASSEVEGTGVETQYF. In DNA form, the CDR3 reads TGTGCCAGCAGCGAAGTTGAGGGGACAGGGGTAGAGACCCAGTACTTC.

The rearrangement uses TRBV27 and TRBJ2-1; the match to TRBD2 covers 10 bases. Germline values: CDR1 MNHEY, CDR2 SMNVEV (reference sequence). This CDR3 region has 16 residues. V lost 4 bases to trimming and J lost 4 bases; unmatched junction nucleotides: 7. The CDR3 spells CASSSPLAGAYNEQFF. The CDR3 DNA sequence: TGTGCCAGCAGTTCCCCGCTAGCGGGAGCATACAATGAGCAGTTCTTC.